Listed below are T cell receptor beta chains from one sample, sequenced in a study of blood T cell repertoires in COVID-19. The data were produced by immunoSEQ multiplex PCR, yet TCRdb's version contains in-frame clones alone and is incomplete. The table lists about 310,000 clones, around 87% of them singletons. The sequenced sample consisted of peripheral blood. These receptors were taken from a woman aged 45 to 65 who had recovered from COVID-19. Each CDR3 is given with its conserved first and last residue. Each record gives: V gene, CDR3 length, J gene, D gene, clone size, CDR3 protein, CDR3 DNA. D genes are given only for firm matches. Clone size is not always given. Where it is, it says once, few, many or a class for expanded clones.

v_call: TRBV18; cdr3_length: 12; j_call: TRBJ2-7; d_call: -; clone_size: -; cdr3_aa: CASSPAAYEQYF; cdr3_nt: TGTGCCAGCTCACCGGCTGCTTACGAGCAGTACTTC
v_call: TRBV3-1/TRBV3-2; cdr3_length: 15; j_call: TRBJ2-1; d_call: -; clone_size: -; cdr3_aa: CASSHRGGSYNEQFF; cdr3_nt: TGTGCCAGCAGCCACCGGGGAGGTTCCTACAATGAGCAGTTCTTC
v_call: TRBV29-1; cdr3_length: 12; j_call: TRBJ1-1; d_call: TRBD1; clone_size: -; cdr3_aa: CSASGQGREAFF; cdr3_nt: TGCAGCGCCTCGGGACAGGGAAGGGAAGCTTTCTTT
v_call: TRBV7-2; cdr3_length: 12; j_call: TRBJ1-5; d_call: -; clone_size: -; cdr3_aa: CASSLGGQPQHF; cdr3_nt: TGTGCCAGCAGCTTAGGTGGCCAGCCCCAGCATTTT
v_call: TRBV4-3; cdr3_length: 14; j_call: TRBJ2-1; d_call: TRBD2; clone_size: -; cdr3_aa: CASSQQRGFNEQFF; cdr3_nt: TGCGCCAGCAGCCAGCAGCGGGGGTTCAATGAGCAGTTCTTC
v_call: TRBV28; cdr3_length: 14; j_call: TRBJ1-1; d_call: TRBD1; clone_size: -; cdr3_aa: CASSLGGGRPEAFF; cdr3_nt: TGTGCCAGCAGTTTAGGAGGGGGCCGCCCTGAAGCTTTCTTT
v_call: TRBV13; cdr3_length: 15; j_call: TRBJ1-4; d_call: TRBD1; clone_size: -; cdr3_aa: CASSPSGTEPEKLFF; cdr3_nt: TGTGCCAGCAGCCCCTCCGGGACAGAGCCTGAAAAACTGTTTTTT
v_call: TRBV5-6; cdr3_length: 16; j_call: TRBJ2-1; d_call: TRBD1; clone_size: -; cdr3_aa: CASSFLTGGSYNEQFF; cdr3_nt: TGTGCCAGCAGCTTCTTGACAGGGGGGAGTTACAATGAGCAGTTCTTC
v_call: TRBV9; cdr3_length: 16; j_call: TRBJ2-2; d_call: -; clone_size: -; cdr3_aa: CASSVALSTNTGELFF; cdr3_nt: TGTGCCAGCAGCGTAGCACTAAGCACGAACACCGGGGAGCTGTTTTTT
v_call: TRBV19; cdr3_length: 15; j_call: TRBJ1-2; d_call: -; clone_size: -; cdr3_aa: CASSIDPLGGYGYTF; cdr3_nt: TGTGCCAGTAGTATAGACCCCCTCGGAGGGTATGGCTACACCTTC
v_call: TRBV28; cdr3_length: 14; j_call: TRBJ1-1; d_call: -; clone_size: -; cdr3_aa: CASSTDSLNTEAFF; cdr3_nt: TGTGCCAGCAGTACGGACAGCCTGAACACTGAAGCTTTCTTT
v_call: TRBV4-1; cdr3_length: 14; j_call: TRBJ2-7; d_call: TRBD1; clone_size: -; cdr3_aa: CASSPRDRGREQYF; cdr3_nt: TGCGCCAGCAGCCCCCGGGACAGGGGGCGCGAGCAGTACTTC
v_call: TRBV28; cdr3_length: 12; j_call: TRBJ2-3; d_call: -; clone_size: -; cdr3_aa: CASSSVTDTQYF; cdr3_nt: TGTGCCAGCTCTAGCGTCACAGATACGCAGTATTTT
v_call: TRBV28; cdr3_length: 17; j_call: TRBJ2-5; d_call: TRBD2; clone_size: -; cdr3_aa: CASSWASGGALQETQYF; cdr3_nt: TGTGCCAGCAGTTGGGCTAGCGGGGGAGCACTCCAAGAGACCCAGTACTTC
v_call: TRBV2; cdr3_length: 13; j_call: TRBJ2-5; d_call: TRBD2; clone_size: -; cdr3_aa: CASTGEGLGTQYF; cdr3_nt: TGTGCCAGCACTGGGGAGGGGCTTGGGACCCAGTACTTC
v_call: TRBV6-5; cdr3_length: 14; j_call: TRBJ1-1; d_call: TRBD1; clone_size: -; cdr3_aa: CASKGTGGRTEAFF; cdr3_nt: TGTGCCAGCAAAGGGACAGGTGGTCGAACTGAAGCTTTCTTT
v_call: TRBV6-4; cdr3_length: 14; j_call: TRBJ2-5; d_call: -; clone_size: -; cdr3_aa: CASEQTRAQETQYF; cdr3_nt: TGTGCCAGCGAACAGACCAGGGCCCAAGAGACCCAGTACTTC
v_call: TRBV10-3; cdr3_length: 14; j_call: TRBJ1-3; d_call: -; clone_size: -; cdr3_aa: CAISSQGTGNTIYF; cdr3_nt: TGTGCCATCAGTTCCCAGGGTACTGGAAACACCATATATTTT
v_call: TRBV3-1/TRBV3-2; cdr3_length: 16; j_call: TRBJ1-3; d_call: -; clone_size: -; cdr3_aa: CASSQDRETFGNTIYF; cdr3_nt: TGTGCCAGCAGCCAAGACAGGGAAACGTTCGGAAACACCATATATTTT
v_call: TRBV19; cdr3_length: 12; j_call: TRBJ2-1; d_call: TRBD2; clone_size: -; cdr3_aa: CASSTQAGEQFF; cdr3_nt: TGTGCCAGTAGTACCCAAGCGGGAGAGCAGTTCTTC
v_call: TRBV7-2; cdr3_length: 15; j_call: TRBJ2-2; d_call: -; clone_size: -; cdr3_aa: CASSPSRDMAGELFF; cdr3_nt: TGTGCCAGCAGCCCGTCCCGGGACATGGCCGGGGAGCTGTTTTTT
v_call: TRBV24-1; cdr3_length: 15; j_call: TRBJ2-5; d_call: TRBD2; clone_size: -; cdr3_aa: CATSRAGGPQETQYF; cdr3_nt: TGTGCCACCAGTCGAGCGGGGGGCCCCCAAGAGACCCAGTACTTC
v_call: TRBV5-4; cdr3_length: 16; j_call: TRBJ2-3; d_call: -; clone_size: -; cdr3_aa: CASSPSLGGRTDTQYF; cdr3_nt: TGTGCCAGCAGCCCAAGTCTGGGCGGGCGCACAGATACGCAGTATTTT
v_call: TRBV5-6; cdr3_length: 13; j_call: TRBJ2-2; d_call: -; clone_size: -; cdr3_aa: CASSGGNTGELFF; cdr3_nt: TGTGCCAGCAGCGGGGGCAACACCGGGGAGCTGTTTTTT
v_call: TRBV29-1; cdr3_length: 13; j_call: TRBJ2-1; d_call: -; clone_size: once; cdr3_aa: CSVESNRNNEQFF; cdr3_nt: TGCAGCGTTGAATCCAACAGGAACAATGAGCAGTTCTTC
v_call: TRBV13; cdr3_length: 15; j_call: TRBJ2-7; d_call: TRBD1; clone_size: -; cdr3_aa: CASSQRTGGPYEQYF; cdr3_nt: TGTGCCAGCAGCCAAAGGACAGGGGGTCCCTACGAGCAGTACTTC
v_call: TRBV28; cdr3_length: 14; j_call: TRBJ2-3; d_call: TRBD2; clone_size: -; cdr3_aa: CASLSAGGADTQYF; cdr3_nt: TGTGCCAGCCTCTCCGCGGGAGGTGCAGATACGCAGTATTTT
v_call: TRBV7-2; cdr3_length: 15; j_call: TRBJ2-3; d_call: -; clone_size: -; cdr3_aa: CASSTKRTSTDTQYF; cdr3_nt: TGTGCCAGCAGCACTAAAAGGACTAGCACAGATACGCAGTATTTT
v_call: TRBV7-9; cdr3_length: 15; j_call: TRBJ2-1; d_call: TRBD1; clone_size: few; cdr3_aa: CASSPRDRVSNEQFF; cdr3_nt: TGTGCCAGCAGCCCCCGGGACAGGGTTTCCAATGAGCAGTTCTTC
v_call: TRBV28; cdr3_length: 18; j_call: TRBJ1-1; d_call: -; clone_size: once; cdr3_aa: CASSLGQVGVSLPTEAFF; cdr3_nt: TGTGCCAGCAGTTTAGGTCAGGTCGGGGTTTCTCTCCCCACTGAAGCTTTCTTT
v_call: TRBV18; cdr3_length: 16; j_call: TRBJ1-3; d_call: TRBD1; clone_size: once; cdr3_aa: CASSPSGQGSGNTIYF; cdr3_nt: TGTGCCAGCTCACCGTCCGGACAGGGCTCTGGAAACACCATATATTTT
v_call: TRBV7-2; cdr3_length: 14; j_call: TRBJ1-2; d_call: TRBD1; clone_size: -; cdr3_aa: CASSSQTGSYGYTF; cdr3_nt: TGTGCCAGCAGCTCTCAGACAGGGTCCTATGGCTACACCTTC
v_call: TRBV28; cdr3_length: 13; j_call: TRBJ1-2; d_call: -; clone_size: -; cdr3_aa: CASSQDSNYGYTF; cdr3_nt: TGTGCCAGCAGTCAGGACAGTAACTATGGCTACACCTTC
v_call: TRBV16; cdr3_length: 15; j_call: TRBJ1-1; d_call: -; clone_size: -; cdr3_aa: CASSQSGMGRTEAFF; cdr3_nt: TGTGCCAGCAGCCAATCAGGTATGGGGAGGACTGAAGCTTTCTTT
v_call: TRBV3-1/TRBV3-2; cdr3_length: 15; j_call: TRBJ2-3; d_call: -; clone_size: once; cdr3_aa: CASSQVGGGRDTQYF; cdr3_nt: TGTGCCAGCAGCCAAGTTGGGGGGGGCCGAGATACGCAGTATTTT
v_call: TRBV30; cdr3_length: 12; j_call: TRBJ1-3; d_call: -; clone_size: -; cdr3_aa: CAWMGGGDTIYF; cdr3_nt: TGTGCCTGGATGGGAGGAGGAGACACCATATATTTT
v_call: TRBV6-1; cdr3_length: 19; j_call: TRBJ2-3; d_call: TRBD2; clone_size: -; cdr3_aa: CASSEYLTGTSDDTDTQYF; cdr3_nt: TGTGCCAGCAGTGAATATCTAACCGGGACTAGCGACGACACAGATACGCAGTATTTT
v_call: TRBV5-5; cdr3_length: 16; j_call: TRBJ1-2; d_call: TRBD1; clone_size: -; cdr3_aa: CASSLIGDRLNYGYTF; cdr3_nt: TGTGCCAGCAGCTTGATCGGGGACAGATTGAACTATGGCTACACCTTC
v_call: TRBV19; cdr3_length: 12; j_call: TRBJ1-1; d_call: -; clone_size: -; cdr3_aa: CASSIPGTEAFF; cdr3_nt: TGTGCCAGTAGTATACCGGGAACTGAAGCTTTCTTT
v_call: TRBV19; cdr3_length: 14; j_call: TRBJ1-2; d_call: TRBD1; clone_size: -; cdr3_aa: CASSVGTANYGYTF; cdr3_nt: TGTGCCAGTAGTGTCGGGACAGCTAACTATGGCTACACCTTC
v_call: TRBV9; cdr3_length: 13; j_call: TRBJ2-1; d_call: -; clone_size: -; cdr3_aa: CASSVGAYNEQFF; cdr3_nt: TGTGCCAGCAGCGTAGGCGCCTACAATGAGCAGTTCTTC
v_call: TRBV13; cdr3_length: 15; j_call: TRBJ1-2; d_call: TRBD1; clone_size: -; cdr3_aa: CASSLDRVIDYGYTF; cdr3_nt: TGTGCCAGCAGCCTCGACAGGGTAATTGACTATGGCTACACCTTC
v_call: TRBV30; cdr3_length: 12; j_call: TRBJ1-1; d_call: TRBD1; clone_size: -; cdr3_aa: CAWSTRDSEAFF; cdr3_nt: TGTGCCTGGAGTACCCGGGACAGCGAAGCTTTCTTT
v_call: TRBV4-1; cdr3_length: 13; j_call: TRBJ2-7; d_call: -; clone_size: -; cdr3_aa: CASSSYRENEQYF; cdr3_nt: TGCGCCAGCAGCTCGTACAGGGAAAACGAGCAGTACTTC
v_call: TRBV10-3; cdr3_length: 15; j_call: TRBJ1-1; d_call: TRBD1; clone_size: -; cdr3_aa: CAISDTGATNTEAFF; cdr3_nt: TGTGCCATCAGTGACACAGGGGCGACAAACACTGAAGCTTTCTTT
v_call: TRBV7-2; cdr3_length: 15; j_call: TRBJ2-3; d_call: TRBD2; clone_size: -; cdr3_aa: CASSLGTSTPDTQYF; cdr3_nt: TGTGCCAGCAGCTTAGGGACTAGTACCCCAGATACGCAGTATTTT
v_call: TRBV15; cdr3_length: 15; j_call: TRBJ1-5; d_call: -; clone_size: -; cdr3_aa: CATSGGTLPAQPQHF; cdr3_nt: TGTGCCACCAGCGGGGGGACTCTGCCGGCTCAGCCCCAGCATTTT
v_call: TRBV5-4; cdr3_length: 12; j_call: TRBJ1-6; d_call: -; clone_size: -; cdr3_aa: CASSLDGSPLHF; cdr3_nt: TGTGCCAGCAGCCTAGACGGTTCACCCCTCCACTTT
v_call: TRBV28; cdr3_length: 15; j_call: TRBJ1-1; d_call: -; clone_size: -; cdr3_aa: CASRRGGTMNTEAFF; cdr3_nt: TGTGCCAGCAGGAGAGGTGGCACCATGAACACTGAAGCTTTCTTT
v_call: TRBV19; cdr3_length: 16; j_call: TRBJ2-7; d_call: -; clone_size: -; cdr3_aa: CASSIDGTHRTYEQYF; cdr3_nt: TGTGCCAGTAGTATAGACGGGACACACCGTACATACGAGCAGTACTTC
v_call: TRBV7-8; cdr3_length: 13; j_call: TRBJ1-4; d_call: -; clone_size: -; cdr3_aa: CASTIPGGEKLFF; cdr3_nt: TGTGCCAGCACCATACCCGGGGGTGAAAAACTGTTTTTT